The rows below give T cell receptor beta chains drawn from one sample of a study of T-cell reconstitution after alpha-beta-depleted transplantation in children. TCRdb recomputed calls from the PCR reads with MiXCR, one row per CDR3 protein. The sample lists over 550,000 distinct CDR3 sequences; 8% to 11% were seen once. Sample: PBMCs from the stem cell graft donor, taken from the stem cell graft. The receptors were gathered from a human donor who donated a stem cell graft to a child with acute myeloid leukemia. Both conserved end residues are part of each CDR3. The order of the fields is D gene, clone size, J gene, V gene, CDR3 protein, CDR3 DNA. D genes are given only for firm matches. Size values are once, few and many counts, or a class for expanded clones, and some rows have none.

TRBD1 | - | TRBJ1-2 | TRBV10-3 | CAIGQGVPGAYGYTF | TGTGCCATCGGACAGGGGGTCCCAGGGGCCTATGGCTACACCTTC
- | - | TRBJ2-7 | TRBV20-1 | CSAGKRGSLGEQYF | TGCAGTGCCGGAAAAAGAGGCTCCTTAGGGGAGCAGTACTTC
TRBD2 | many | TRBJ2-3 | TRBV7-2 | CASSLGEREGENF | TGTGCCAGCAGCTTAGGGGAGCGGGAGGGCGAAAATTTT
- | - | TRBJ2-1 | TRBV6-2/TRBV6-3 | CASSPSRVSYNEQFF | TGTGCCAGCAGCCCCAGCCGTGTCTCCTACAATGAGCAGTTCTTC
- | few | TRBJ1-1 | TRBV29-1 | CSGGHMNTEAFF | TGCAGCGGCGGACACATGAACACTGAAGCTTTCTTT
- | - | TRBJ2-1 | TRBV7-9 | CASSLTGRTTYNEQFF | TGTGCCAGCAGCCTAACAGGGAGGACCACCTACAATGAGCAGTTCTTC
- | many | TRBJ1-1 | TRBV27 | CASSLSMNTEAFF | TGTGCCAGCAGTTTATCCATGAACACTGAAGCTTTCTTT
- | - | TRBJ1-5 | TRBV5-4 | CASSLVHDQPQHF | TGTGCCAGCAGCTTGGTACACGATCAGCCCCAGCATTTT
TRBD2 | few | TRBJ2-1 | TRBV29-1 | CSVVGLAGGAQFF | TGCAGCGTTGTGGGACTAGCGGGAGGGGCGCAGTTCTTC
TRBD1 | few | TRBJ2-7 | TRBV20-1 | CSANPSDRGSYEQYF | TGCAGTGCGAACCCATCTGACAGGGGCTCCTACGAGCAGTACTTC
- | many | TRBJ2-7 | TRBV20-1 | CSARANSVHEQYF | TGCAGTGCTCGGGCTAATTCTGTCCACGAGCAGTACTTC
- | few | TRBJ2-2 | TRBV20-1 | CSGQISTGELFF | TGCAGTGGGCAGATAAGCACCGGGGAGCTGTTTTTT
- | many | TRBJ2-3 | TRBV7-9 | CASSSTLPGTDTQYF | TGTGCCAGCAGCTCCACCTTGCCGGGCACAGATACGCAGTATTTT
- | - | TRBJ1-1 | TRBV7-9 | CASRPGGGGTEAFF | TGTGCCAGCAGGCCCGGGGGGGGAGGAACTGAAGCTTTCTTT
- | few | TRBJ1-2 | TRBV10-3 | CAVALGRDYGYTF | TGTGCCGTTGCGCTCGGAAGGGATTATGGCTACACCTTC
TRBD2 | many | TRBJ2-7 | TRBV5-1 | CASSSGLAGVHEQYF | TGCGCCAGCAGCTCAGGACTAGCGGGAGTTCACGAGCAGTACTTC
- | - | TRBJ1-1 | TRBV6-6 | CASSDTGASEAFF | TGTGCCAGCAGTGACACGGGGGCCTCTGAAGCTTTCTTT
- | few | TRBJ2-5 | TRBV6-1 | CASRPYGGETQYF | TGTGCCAGCAGGCCCTATGGAGGGGAGACCCAGTACTTC
- | many | TRBJ2-1 | TRBV6-5 | CASSYSRGGIGHEQFF | TGTGCCAGCAGTTACTCCCGGGGCGGCATAGGTCATGAGCAGTTCTTC
TRBD2 | few | TRBJ2-7 | TRBV6-2/TRBV6-3 | CASGTSVSYEQYF | TGTGCCAGCGGGACTAGCGTCTCCTACGAGCAGTACTTC
- | - | TRBJ2-3 | TRBV7-9 | CASSSPVSTDTQYF | TGTGCCAGCAGCTCCCCGGTGAGCACAGATACGCAGTATTTT
TRBD1 | few | TRBJ1-1 | TRBV5-1 | CASSPGQGITEAFF | TGCGCCAGCAGCCCGGGACAGGGCATCACTGAAGCTTTCTTT
TRBD2 | many | TRBJ2-7 | TRBV4-3 | CASSQEREAHEQYF | TGCGCCAGCAGCCAAGAACGGGAGGCCCACGAGCAGTACTTC
- | many | TRBJ2-7 | TRBV12-3/TRBV12-4 | CASTTIPYEQYF | TGTGCCAGCACCACAATACCTTACGAGCAGTACTTC
TRBD1 | few | TRBJ2-5 | TRBV5-1 | CASSRQGLQETQYF | TGCGCCAGCAGCCGACAGGGCCTCCAAGAGACCCAGTACTTC
- | few | TRBJ2-7 | TRBV28 | CASGLVGSHEQYF | TGTGCCAGCGGGCTTGTAGGGTCTCACGAGCAGTACTTC
TRBD1 | few | TRBJ1-5 | TRBV19 | CASSTPTGAQPQHF | TGTGCCAGTAGTACTCCCACAGGGGCTCAGCCCCAGCATTTT
- | - | TRBJ2-1 | TRBV20-1 | CSARAWKNEQFF | TGCAGTGCTAGGGCGTGGAAGAATGAGCAGTTCTTC
- | - | TRBJ2-2 | TRBV12-3/TRBV12-4 | CAISSTANTGELFF | TGTGCCATTTCCTCAACCGCGAACACCGGGGAGCTGTTTTTT
- | few | TRBJ2-2 | TRBV5-1 | CASSLRLQGGTGELFF | TGCGCCAGCAGCTTGAGATTGCAGGGAGGTACCGGGGAGCTGTTTTTT
- | - | TRBJ2-5 | TRBV10-3 | CAAGQIEETQYF | TGTGCCGCTGGACAGATTGAAGAGACCCAGTACTTC
TRBD2 | few | TRBJ2-7 | TRBV20-1 | CSAMKTSAYEQYF | TGCAGTGCTATGAAGACTAGCGCTTACGAGCAGTACTTC
TRBD2 | - | TRBJ2-3 | TRBV11-2 | CASSETSGRGDTQYF | TGTGCCAGCAGCGAGACTAGCGGGAGGGGAGATACGCAGTATTTT
TRBD1 | - | TRBJ1-5 | TRBV7-2 | CASSSPGTGNQPQHF | TGTGCCAGCAGCAGCCCCGGGACAGGCAATCAGCCCCAGCATTTT
- | - | TRBJ2-1 | TRBV18 | CASSPLGLPNEQFF | TGTGCCAGCTCACCACTGGGGCTACCCAATGAGCAGTTCTTC
TRBD1 | many | TRBJ2-1 | TRBV7-2 | CASSMGQGFYNEQFF | TGTGCCAGCAGCATGGGACAGGGGTTCTACAATGAGCAGTTCTTC
- | - | TRBJ2-4 | TRBV29-1 | CSVEEGRLGEYF | TGCAGCGTTGAAGAGGGTCGTTTGGGCGAGTACTTC
- | many | TRBJ1-5 | TRBV7-9 | CASSIDGPGNQPQHF | TGTGCCAGCAGCATCGATGGACCGGGGAATCAGCCCCAGCATTTT
TRBD2 | few | TRBJ2-3 | TRBV12-3/TRBV12-4 | CASSLRTGRGTDTQYF | TGTGCCAGCAGTCTTCGTACGGGGAGGGGCACAGATACGCAGTATTTT
TRBD1 | few | TRBJ2-7 | TRBV29-1 | CSGVDRAGEQYF | TGCAGCGGAGTCGACAGGGCAGGCGAGCAGTACTTC
- | few | TRBJ1-2 | TRBV11-2 | CASSLDIAQTFNYGYTF | TGTGCCAGCAGCTTAGATATCGCGCAGACCTTCAACTATGGCTACACCTTC
TRBD2 | many | TRBJ2-7 | TRBV6-2/TRBV6-3 | CASSDPSSGRSPEQYF | TGTGCCAGCAGTGACCCTTCTAGCGGGAGGAGTCCCGAGCAGTACTTC
TRBD2 | few | TRBJ2-3 | TRBV20-1 | CSARDSGGTDTQYF | TGCAGTGCTAGAGATAGCGGGGGCACAGATACGCAGTATTTT